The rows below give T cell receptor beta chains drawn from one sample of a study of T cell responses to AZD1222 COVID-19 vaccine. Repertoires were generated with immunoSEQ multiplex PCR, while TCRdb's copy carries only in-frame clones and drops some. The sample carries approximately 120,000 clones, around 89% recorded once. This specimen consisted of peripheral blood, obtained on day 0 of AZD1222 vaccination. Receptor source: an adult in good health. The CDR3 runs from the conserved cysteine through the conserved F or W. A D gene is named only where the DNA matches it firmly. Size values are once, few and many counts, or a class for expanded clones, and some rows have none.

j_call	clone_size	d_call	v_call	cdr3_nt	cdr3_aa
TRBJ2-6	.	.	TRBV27	TGTGCCAGCAGTTACCTCTACGGGGCCGGGGCCAACGTCCTGACTTTC	CASSYLYGAGANVLTF
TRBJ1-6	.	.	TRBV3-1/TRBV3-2	TGTGCCAGCAGCCAAGAGCACAGGGCGAGTTCACCCCTCCACTTT	CASSQEHRASSPLHF
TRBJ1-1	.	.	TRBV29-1	TGCAGCGTGGCGAAATCCCGGGTGGAAGAAGCTTTCTTT	CSVAKSRVEEAFF
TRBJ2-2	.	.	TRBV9	TGTGCCAGCAGCGTAGGTGGGGGCCCCGGGGAGCTGTTTTTT	CASSVGGGPGELFF
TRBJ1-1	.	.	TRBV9	TGTGCCAGCAGCCCCCTCACTGAAGCTTTCTTT	CASSPLTEAFF
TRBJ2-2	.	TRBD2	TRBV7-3	TGTGCCAGCAGCCCAGGACTAGCGGGAGCCACCGGGGAGCTGTTTTTT	CASSPGLAGATGELFF
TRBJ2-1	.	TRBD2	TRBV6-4	TGTGCCAGCAGTTGGGCCAGCGGGGGATCCTACAATGAGCAGTTCTTC	CASSWASGGSYNEQFF
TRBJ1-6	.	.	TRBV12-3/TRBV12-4	TGTGCCAGCAGTTTTAATTCACCCCTCCACTTT	CASSFNSPLHF
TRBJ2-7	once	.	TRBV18	TGTGCCAGCTCACCACTTTACAGGTCGGGTGAGCAGTACTTC	CASSPLYRSGEQYF
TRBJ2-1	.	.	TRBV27	TGTGCCAGCAGTACCCGACTGACAGGTAGCTCCTACAATGAGCAGTTCTTC	CASSTRLTGSSYNEQFF
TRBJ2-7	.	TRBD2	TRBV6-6	TGTGCCAGCAGTTACTCTACCAGCGGGGGGCTCGAGCAGTACTTC	CASSYSTSGGLEQYF
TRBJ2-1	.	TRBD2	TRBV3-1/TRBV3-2	TGTGCCAGCAGCCCGGGACTAGCGGGACAGGGCGGTGAGCAGTTCTTC	CASSPGLAGQGGEQFF
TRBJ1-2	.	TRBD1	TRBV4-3	TGCGCCAGCAGCCAAGATTTGGGACAGCGGCGGGGCTACACCTTC	CASSQDLGQRRGYTF
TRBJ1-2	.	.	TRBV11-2	TGTGCCAGCAGCTTAGGATTAGGCTCGGGGAAAAACTATGGCTACACCTTC	CASSLGLGSGKNYGYTF
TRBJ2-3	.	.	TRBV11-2	TGTGCCAGCAGCTTGGATTTCAGCGGGACAGATACGCAGTATTTT	CASSLDFSGTDTQYF
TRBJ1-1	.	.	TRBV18	TGTGCCAGCTCACCCAGCCCGGAGGCAAACACTGAAGCTTTCTTT	CASSPSPEANTEAFF
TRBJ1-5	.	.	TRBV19	TGTGCCAGTAGTATAGAAAAAGGGGGTAGCAATCAGCCCCAGCATTTT	CASSIEKGGSNQPQHF
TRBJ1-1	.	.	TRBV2	TGTGCCAGCATCCGAACGGAGGGATCGGTTGAAGCTTTCTTT	CASIRTEGSVEAFF
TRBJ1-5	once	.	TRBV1	TGCACCAGCAGCCGAGGACAGGGAAATCAGCCCCAGCATTTT	CTSSRGQGNQPQHF
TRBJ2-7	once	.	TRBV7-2	TGTGCCAGCAGCCCCGACTACTCGATCTACGAGCAGTACTTC	CASSPDYSIYEQYF
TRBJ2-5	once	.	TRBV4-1	TGCGCCAGCAGCCGGGTACGCGGTGAGACCCAGTACTTC	CASSRVRGETQYF
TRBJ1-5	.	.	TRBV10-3	TGTGCCATCAGTGTCGGGGGCAATCAGCCCCAGCATTTT	CAISVGGNQPQHF
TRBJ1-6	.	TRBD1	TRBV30	TGTGCCTGGAGGACAGGGAGGGAGAATTCACCCCTCCACTTT	CAWRTGRENSPLHF
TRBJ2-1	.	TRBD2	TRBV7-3	TGTGCCAGCAGCTCTCTACTAGCGGAGTCCTACAATGAGCAGTTCTTC	CASSSLLAESYNEQFF
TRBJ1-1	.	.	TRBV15	TGTGCCACCAGCAAAGGGAGGCAGAGTGAAGCTTTCTTT	CATSKGRQSEAFF
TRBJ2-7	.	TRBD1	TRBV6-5	TGTGCCAGCATCGGGACAGGGCTCTACGAGCAGTACTTC	CASIGTGLYEQYF
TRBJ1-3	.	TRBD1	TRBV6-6	TGTGCCAGCAGCTATACGGGGAGGACAGGAGGAAACACCATATATTTT	CASSYTGRTGGNTIYF
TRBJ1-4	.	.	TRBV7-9	TGTGCCAGCAGCTTAGGGGAGAATGAAAAACTGTTTTTT	CASSLGENEKLFF
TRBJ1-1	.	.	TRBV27	TGTGCCAGCAGTTGGGGGGGCGGGAGGAACACTGAAGCTTTCTTT	CASSWGGGRNTEAFF
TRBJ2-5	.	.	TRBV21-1	TGTGCCAGCAGGGATTCCGGAGGAGAGACCCAGTACTTC	CASRDSGGETQYF
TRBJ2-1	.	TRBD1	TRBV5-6	TGTGCCAGCGGATCGGGACAGGGGTACAATGAGCAGTTCTTC	CASGSGQGYNEQFF
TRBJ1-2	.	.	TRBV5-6	TGTGCCAGCAGCTTGGAGCGGGCCGCGGGGGGCTACACCTTC	CASSLERAAGGYTF